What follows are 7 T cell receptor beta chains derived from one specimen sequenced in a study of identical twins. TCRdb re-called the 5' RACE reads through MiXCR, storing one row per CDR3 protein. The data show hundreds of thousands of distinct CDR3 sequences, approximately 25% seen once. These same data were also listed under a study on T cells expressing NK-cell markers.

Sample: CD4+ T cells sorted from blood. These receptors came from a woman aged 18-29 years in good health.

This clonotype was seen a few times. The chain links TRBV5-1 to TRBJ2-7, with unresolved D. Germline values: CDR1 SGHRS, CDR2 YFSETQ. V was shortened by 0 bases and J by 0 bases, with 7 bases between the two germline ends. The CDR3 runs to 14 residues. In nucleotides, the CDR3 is TGCGCCAGCAGCTTGGCACAGAGCTCCTACGAGCAGTACTTC. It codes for CASSLAQSSYEQYF.

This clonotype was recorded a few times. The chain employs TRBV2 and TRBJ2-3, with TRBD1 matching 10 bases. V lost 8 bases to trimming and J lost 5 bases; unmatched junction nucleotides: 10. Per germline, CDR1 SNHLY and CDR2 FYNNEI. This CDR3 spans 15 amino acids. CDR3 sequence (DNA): TGTGCCAGCGGAAACCGGGACAGGGGCATAGATACGCAGTATTTT. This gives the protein CASGNRDRGIDTQYF. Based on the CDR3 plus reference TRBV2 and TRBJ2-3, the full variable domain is EPEVTQTPSHQVTQMGQEVILRCVPISNHLYFYWYRQILGQKVEFLVSFYNNEISEKSEIFDDQFSVERPDGSNFTLKIRSTKLEDSAMYFCASGNRDRGIDTQYFGPGTRLTVL.

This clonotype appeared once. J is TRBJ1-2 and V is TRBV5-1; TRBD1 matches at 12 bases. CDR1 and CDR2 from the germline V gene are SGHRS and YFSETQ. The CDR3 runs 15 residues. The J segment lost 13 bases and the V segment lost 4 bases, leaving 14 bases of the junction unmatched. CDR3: CASSGTGTGGARCTF. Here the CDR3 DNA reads TGCGCCAGCAGCGGAACCGGGACAGGGGGCGCGAGGTGCACCTTC.

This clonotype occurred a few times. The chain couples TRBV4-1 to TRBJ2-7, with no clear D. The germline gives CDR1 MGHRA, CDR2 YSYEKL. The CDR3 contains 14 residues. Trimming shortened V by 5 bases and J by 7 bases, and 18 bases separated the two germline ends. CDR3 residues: CASSVVNRRGEQYF. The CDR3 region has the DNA TGCGCCAGCAGCGTCGTGAACCGACGCGGAGAGCAGTACTTC.

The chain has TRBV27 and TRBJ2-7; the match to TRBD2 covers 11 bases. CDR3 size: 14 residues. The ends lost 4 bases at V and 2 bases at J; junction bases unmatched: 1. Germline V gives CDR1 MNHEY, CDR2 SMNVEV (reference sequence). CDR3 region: CASSSLAGAYEQYF. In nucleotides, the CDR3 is TGTGCCAGCAGTTCACTAGCGGGGGCCTACGAGCAGTACTTC.

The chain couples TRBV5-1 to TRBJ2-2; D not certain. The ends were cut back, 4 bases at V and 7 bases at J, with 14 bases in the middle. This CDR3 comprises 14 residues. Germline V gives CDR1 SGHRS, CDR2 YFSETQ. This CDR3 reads CASSLTTLFGELFF. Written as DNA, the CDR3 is TGCGCCAGCAGCCTAACGACATTATTCGGGGAGCTGTTTTTT.

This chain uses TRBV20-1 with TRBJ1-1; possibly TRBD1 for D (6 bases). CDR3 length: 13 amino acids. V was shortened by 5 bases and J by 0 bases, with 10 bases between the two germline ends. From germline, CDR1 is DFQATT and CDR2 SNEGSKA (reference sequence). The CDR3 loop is CSAAGALNTEAFF. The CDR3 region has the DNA TGCAGTGCTGCAGGGGCCCTGAACACTGAAGCTTTCTTT.